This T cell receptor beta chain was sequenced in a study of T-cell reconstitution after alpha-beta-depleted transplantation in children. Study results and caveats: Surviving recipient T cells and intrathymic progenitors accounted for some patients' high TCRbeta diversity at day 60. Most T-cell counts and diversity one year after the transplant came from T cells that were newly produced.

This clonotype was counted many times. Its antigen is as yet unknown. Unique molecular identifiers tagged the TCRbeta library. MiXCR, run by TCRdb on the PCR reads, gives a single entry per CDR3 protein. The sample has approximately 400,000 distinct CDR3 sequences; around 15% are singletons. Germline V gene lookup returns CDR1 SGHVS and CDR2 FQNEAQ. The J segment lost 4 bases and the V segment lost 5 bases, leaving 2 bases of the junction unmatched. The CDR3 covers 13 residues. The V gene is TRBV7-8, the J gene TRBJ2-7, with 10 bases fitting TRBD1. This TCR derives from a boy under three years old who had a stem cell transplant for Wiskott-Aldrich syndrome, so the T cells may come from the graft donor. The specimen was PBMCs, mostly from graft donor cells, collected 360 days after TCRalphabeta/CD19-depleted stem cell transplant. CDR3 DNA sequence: TGTGCCAGCAGCCGGACAGGGGGGTACGAGCAGTACTTC. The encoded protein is CASSRTGGYEQYF.